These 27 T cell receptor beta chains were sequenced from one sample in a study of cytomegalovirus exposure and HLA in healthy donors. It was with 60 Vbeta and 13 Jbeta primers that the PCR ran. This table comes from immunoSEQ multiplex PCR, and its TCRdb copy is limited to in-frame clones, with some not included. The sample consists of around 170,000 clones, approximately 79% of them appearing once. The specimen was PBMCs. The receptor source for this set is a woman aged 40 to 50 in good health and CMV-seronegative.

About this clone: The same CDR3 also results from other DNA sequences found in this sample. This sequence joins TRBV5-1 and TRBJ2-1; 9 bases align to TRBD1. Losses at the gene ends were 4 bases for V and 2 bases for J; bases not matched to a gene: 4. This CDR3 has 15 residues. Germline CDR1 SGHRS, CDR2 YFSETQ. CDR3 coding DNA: TGCGCCAGCAGCCCTGGACAGGGGCCCTACAATGAGCAGTTCTTC. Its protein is CASSPGQGPYNEQFF.

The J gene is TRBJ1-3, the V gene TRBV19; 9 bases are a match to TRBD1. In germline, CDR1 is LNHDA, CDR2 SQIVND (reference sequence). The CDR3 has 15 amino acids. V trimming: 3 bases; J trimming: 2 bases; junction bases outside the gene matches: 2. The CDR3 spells CASSMGQGTGNTIYF. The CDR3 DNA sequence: TGTGCCAGTAGTATGGGACAGGGAACTGGAAACACCATATATTTT. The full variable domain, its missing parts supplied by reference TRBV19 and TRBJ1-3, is DGGITQSPKYLFRKEGQNVTLSCEQNLNHDAMYWYRQDPGQGLRLIYYSQIVNDFQKGDIAEGYSVSREKKESFPLTVTSAQKNPTAFYLCASSMGQGTGNTIYFGEGSWLTVV.

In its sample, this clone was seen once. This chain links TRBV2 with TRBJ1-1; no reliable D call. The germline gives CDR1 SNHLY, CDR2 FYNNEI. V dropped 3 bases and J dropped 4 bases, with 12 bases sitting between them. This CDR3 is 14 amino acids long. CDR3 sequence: CASSDRDGGTEAFF. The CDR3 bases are TGTGCCAGCAGTGACCGCGATGGAGGCACTGAAGCTTTCTTT.

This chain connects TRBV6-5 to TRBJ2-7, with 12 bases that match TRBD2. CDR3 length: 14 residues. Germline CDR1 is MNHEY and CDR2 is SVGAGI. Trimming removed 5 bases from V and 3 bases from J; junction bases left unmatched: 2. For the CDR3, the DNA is TGTGCCAGCAGTGCACTAGCGGGAGGCTACGAGCAGTACTTC. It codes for CASSALAGGYEQYF.

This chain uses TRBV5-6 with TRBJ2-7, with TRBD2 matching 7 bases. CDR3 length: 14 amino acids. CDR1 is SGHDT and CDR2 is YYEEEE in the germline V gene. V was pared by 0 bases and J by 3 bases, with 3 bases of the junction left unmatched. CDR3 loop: CASSLEGRDYEQYF. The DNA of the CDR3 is TGTGCCAGCAGCTTGGAAGGGAGGGACTACGAGCAGTACTTC.

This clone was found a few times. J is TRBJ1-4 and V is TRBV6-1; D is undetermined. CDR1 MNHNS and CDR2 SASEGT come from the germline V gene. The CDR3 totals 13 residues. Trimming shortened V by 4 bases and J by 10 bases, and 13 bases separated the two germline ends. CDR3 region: CASSGSGSRKLFF. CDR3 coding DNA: TGTGCCAGCAGTGGGTCCGGTAGCCGAAAACTGTTTTTT.

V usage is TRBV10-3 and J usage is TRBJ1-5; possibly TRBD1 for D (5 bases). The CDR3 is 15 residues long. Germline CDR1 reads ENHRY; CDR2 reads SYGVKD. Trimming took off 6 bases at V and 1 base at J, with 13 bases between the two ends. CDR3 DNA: TGTGCCATCAGGACCTCGACAGACAGCAATCAGCCCCAGCATTTT. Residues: CAIRTSTDSNQPQHF.

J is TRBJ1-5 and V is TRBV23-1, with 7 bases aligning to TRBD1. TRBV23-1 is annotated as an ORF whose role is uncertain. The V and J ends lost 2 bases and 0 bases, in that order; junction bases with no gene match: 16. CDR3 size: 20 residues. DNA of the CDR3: TGCGCCAGCAGTCAAAAACCCGGGACAGTGGAAATTCCTAGCAATCAGCCCCAGCATTTT. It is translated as CASSQKPGTVEIPSNQPQHF.

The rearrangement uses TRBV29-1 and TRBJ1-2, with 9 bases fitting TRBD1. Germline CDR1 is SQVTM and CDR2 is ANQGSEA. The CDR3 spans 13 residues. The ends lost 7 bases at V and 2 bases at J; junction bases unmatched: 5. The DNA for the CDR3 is TGCAGCGACGGGACAGGGCGCAACTATGGCTACACCTTC. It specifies CSDGTGRNYGYTF. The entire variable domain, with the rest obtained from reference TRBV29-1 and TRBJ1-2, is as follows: SAVISQKPSRDICQRGTSLTIQCQVDSQVTMMFWYRQQPGQSLTLIATANQGSEATYESGFVIDKFPISRPNLTFSTLTVSNMSPEDSSIYLCSDGTGRNYGYTFGSGTRLTVV.

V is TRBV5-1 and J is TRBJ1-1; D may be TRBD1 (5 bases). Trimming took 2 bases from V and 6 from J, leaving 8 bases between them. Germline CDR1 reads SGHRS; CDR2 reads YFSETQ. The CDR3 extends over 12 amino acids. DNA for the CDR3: TGCGCCAGCAGCTTATCAGGGTCTGAAGCTTTCTTT. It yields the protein CASSLSGSEAFF. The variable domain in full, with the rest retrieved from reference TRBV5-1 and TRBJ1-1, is KAGVTQTPRYLIKTRGQQVTLSCSPISGHRSVSWYQQTPGQGLQFLFEYFSETQRNKGNFPGRFSGRQFSNSRSEMNVSTLELGDSALYLCASSLSGSEAFFGQGTRLTVV.

CDR3 bases: TGTGCCAGTACGGGGCAGGGGGCGAGGAACACCGGGGAGCTGTTTTTT. This gives the protein CASTGQGARNTGELFF. The genes are TRBV19 and TRBJ2-2, with TRBD1 identical over 8 bases. V was pared by 7 bases and J by 1 base, with 8 bases of the junction left unmatched. CDR1 is LNHDA, CDR2 SQIVND, per germline (reference sequence). The CDR3 has 16 amino acids.

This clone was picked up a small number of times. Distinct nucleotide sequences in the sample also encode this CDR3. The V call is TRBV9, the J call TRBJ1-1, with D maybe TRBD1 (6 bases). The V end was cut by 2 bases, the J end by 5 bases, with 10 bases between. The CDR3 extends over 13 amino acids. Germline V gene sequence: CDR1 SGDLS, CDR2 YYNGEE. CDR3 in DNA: TGTGCCAGCAGCGTGGGCAGGGGAACTGAAGCTTTCTTT. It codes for CASSVGRGTEAFF.

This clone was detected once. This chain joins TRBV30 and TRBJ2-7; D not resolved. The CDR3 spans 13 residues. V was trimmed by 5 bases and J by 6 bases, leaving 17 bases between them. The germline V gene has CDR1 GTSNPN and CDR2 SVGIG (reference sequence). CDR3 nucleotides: TGTGCCTGGCACCGACTGAGTCCGGTCGAGCAGTACTTC. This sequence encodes CAWHRLSPVEQYF.

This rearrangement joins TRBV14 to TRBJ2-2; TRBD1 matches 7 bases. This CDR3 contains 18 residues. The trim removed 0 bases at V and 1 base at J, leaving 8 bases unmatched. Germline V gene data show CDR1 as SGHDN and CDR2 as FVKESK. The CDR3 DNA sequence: TGTGCCAGCAGCCAAGATAGTGAGGGGGCCCGGAACACCGGGGAGCTGTTTTTT. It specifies CASSQDSEGARNTGELFF.

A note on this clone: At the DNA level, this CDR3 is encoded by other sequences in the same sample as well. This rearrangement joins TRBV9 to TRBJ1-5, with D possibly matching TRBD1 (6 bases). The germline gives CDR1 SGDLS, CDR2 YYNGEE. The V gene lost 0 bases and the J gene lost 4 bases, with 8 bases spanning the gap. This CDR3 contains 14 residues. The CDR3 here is CASSVGGGNQPQHF. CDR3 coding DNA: TGTGCCAGCAGCGTAGGAGGGGGAAATCAGCCCCAGCATTTT.

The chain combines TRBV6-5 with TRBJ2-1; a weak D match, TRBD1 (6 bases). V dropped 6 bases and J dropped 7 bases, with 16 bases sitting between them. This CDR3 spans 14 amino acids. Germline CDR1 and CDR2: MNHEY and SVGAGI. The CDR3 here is CASRRPGQRNEQFF. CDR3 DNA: TGTGCCAGCAGGCGCCCGGGACAAAGGAATGAGCAGTTCTTC.

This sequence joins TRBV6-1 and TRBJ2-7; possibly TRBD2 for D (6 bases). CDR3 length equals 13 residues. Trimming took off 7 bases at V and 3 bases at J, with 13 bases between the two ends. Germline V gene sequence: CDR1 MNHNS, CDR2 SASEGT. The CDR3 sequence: CASTASVIYEQYF. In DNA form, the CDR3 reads TGTGCCAGCACGGCTAGCGTCATCTACGAGCAGTACTTC.

CDR3 amino acids: CASSRISTSEAFF. For the CDR3, the DNA is TGTGCCAGCAGCCGCATTAGTACTAGTGAAGCTTTCTTT. This chain joins TRBV7-9 and TRBJ1-1; D unclear. The CDR3 contains 13 residues. Trimming shortened V by 5 bases and J by 7 bases, and 14 bases separated the two germline ends. CDR1 and CDR2 (germline): SEHNR, FQNEAQ (reference sequence).

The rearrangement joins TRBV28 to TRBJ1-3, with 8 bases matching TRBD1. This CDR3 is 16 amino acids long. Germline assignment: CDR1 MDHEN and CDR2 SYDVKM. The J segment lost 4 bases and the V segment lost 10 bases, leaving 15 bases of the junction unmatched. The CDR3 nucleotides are TGTGCCACCACCGCCCCCTGGACAGGGTCCGGAAACACCATATATTTT. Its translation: CATTAPWTGSGNTIYF.

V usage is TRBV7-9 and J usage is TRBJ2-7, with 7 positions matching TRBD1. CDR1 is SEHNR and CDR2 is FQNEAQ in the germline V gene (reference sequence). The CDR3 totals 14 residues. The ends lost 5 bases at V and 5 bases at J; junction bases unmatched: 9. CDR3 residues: CASSPKPTGDEQYF. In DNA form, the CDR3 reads TGTGCCAGCAGCCCTAAACCAACAGGGGACGAGCAGTACTTC.

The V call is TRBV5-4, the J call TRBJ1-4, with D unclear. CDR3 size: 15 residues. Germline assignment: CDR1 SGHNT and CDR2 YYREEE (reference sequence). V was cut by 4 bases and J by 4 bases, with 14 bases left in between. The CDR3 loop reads CASSQDAGGNEKLFF. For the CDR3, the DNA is TGTGCCAGCAGCCAAGATGCGGGAGGTAATGAAAAACTGTTTTTT.

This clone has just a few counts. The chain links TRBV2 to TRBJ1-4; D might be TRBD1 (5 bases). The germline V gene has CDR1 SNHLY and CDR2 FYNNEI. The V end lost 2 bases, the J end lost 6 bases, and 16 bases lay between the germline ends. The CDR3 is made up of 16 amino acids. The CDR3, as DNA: TGTGCCAGCAGTGAAAGTGGGGCCGGAGGGCATGAAAAACTGTTTTTT. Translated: CASSESGAGGHEKLFF.

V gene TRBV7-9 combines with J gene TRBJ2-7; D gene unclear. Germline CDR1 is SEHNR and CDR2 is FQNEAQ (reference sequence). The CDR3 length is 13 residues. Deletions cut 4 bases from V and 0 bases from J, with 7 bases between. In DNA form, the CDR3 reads TGTGCCAGCAGCTGGGCCTCCTCCTACGAGCAGTACTTC. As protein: CASSWASSYEQYF.

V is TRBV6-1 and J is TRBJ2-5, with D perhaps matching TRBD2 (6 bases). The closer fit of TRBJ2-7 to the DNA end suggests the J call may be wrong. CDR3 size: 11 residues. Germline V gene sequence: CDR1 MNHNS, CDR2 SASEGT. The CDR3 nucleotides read TGTGCCACAGATCAAGCGGGCGAGCAGTACTTC. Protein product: CATDQAGEQYF.

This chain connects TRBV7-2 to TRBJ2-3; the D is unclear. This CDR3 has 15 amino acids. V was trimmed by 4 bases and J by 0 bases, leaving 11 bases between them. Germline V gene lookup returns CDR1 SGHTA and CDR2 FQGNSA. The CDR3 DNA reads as TGTGCCAGCAGCTCCAGTAGCACTAGCACAGATACGCAGTATTTT. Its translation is CASSSSSTSTDTQYF.

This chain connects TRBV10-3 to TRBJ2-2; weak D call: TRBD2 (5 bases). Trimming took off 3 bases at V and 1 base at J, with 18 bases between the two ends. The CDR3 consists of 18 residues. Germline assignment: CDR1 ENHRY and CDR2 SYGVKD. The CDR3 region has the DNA TGTGCCATCAGTGATCCCCTGAGGGCAGGCCAGAACACCGGGGAGCTGTTTTTT. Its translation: CAISDPLRAGQNTGELFF.

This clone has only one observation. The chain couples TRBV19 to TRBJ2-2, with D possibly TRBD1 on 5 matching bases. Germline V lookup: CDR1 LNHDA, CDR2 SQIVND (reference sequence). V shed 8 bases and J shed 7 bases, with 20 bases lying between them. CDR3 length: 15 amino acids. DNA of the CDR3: TGTGCCAGTCGCGTAGCTAATAAAAGGGGCGGGGAGCTGTTTTTT. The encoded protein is CASRVANKRGGELFF.